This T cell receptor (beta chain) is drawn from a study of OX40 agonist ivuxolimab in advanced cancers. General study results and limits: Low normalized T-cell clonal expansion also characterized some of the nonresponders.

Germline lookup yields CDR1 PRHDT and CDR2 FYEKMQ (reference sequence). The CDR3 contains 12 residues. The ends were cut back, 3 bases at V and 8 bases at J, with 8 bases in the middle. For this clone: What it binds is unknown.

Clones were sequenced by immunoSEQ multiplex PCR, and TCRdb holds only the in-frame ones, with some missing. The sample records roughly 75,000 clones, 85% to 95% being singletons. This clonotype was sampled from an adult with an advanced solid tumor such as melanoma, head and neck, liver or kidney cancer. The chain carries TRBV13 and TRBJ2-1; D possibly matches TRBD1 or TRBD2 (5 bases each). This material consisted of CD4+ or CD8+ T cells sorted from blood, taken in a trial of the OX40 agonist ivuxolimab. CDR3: CASSFGDHEQFF. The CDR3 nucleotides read TGTGCCAGCAGCTTTGGGGACCATGAGCAGTTCTTC.